This T cell receptor beta chain was captured in a study of shared clonotypes between healthy human individuals. This CDR3 region has 15 residues. V was pared by 4 bases and J by 9 bases, with 22 bases between. Germline CDR1 MDHEN, CDR2 SYDVKM. Produced via immunoSEQ multiplex PCR; TCRdb's table is partial and in-frame only. The sample has approximately 2.5 million clones, 93% seen once. This chain joins TRBV28 and TRBJ2-7, with D perhaps TRBD2 (6 bases). This clonotype originated in a man aged 18 to 30 in good health. Some clones in this sample may be carry-over from other donors' samples. The material sequenced was naive CD4+ T cells from PBMCs. Subset in this sample: CD45RA+ positively selected. CDR3 coding DNA: TGTGCCAGCAGTTACCCCATGGGGCGGGATGGCGGGCAGTACTTC. Encoded protein: CASSYPMGRDGGQYF.